The 21 T cell receptor beta chains below all came from one sample that was sequenced in a study of siplizumab effects on memory and regulatory T cells. Cells from the mixed lymphocyte reaction underwent coculture for 6 to 7 days at 37 degrees C. The assay was immunoSEQ multiplex PCR, and TCRdb's table has in-frame clones only and misses some. The data show 9,500 to 11,000 clones, under 55% seen once. The antigens for these receptors are not known. The material sequenced was CFSE-low (dividing) CD8+ T cells sorted from an allogeneic mixed lymphocyte reaction. The receptor set was obtained from a human donor in good health; the cells came from an allogeneic mixed lymphocyte reaction.

In its sample, this clone is medium-sized. The CDR3 nucleotides are TGCGCCAGCAGCCAAGGTGGGAGGGGACAACTGAACACTGAAGCTTTCTTT. This translates into CASSQGGRGQLNTEAFF. The chain recombines TRBV4-3 with TRBJ1-1, with D maybe TRBD1 (6 bases). From germline, CDR1 is LGHNA and CDR2 YSLEER. This CDR3 spans 17 amino acids. V lost 1 base and J 0 bases, leaving 15 bases between the germline ends.

By sample share, this clone is medium-sized (0.01 to 0.1%). The gene calls are TRBV7-9 and TRBJ2-1; no clear D. The CDR3 consists of 15 residues. Trimming pared 0 bases from V and 10 bases from J, leaving 16 bases between. Germline values: CDR1 SEHNR, CDR2 FQNEAQ (reference sequence). The CDR3 loop is CASSLARMTGFEQFF. DNA for the CDR3: TGTGCCAGCAGCTTAGCTAGGATGACGGGTTTCGAGCAGTTCTTC.

The J gene is TRBJ1-1, the V gene TRBV9, with no clear D. The CDR3 runs to 14 residues. The V end was cut by 0 bases, the J end by 1 base, with 7 bases between. Germline V gene data show CDR1 as SGDLS and CDR2 as YYNGEE. CDR3 nucleotide sequence: TGTGCCAGCAGCGTAGGGGTGGCGAACACTGAAGCTTTCTTT. It specifies CASSVGVANTEAFF. Full variable domain (rest looked up from reference TRBV9 and TRBJ1-1): DSGVTQTPKHLITATGQRVTLRCSPRSGDLSVYWYQQSLDQGLQFLIQYYNGEERAKGNILERFSAQQFPDLHSELNLSSLELGDSALYFCASSVGVANTEAFFGQGTRLTVV.

The chain is built from TRBV18 and TRBJ2-7; TRBD1 agrees at 7 bases. CDR1 KGHSH and CDR2 LQKENI come from the germline V gene. This CDR3 has 14 residues. V gave up 4 bases and J gave up 2 bases; unmatched junction bases: 5. CDR3 nucleotides: TGTGCCAGCTCACTGGGACAGAGGACCTACGAGCAGTACTTC. This translates into CASSLGQRTYEQYF.

The chain recombines TRBV6-6 with TRBJ1-5; D unresolved. The V and J ends lost 6 bases and 5 bases respectively, with 11 bases between them. This CDR3 has 13 residues. Germline CDR1 is MNHNY and CDR2 is SVGAGI (reference sequence). The CDR3 spells CASSPSGDQPQHF. DNA for the CDR3: TGTGCCAGCAGCCCCAGCGGCGATCAGCCCCAGCATTTT.

This clone ranks as medium-sized. The CDR3 nucleotides read TGTGCCAGCAGCTTAGGGGCGAGGGAACTGTTTTTT. Translated: CASSLGARELFF. This chain uses TRBV7-9 with TRBJ1-4; unclear D gene. Germline CDR1 and CDR2: SEHNR and FQNEAQ (reference sequence). The CDR3 totals 12 residues. Trimming took off 1 base at V and 12 bases at J, with 9 bases between the two ends.

This chain uses TRBV5-1 with TRBJ2-3, with 12 bases fitting TRBD1. The CDR3 runs to 16 residues. Germline V gives CDR1 SGHRS, CDR2 YFSETQ. Unmatched junction bases numbered 5, after V lost 4 bases and J lost 2 bases. Here the CDR3 DNA reads TGCGCCAGCAGCCTCGGGACAGGGGGCCTCACAGATACGCAGTATTTT. This sequence encodes CASSLGTGGLTDTQYF. The full variable domain, completed using reference TRBV5-1 and TRBJ2-3, is KAGVTQTPRYLIKTRGQQVTLSCSPISGHRSVSWYQQTPGQGLQFLFEYFSETQRNKGNFPGRFSGRQFSNSRSEMNVSTLELGDSALYLCASSLGTGGLTDTQYFGPGTRLTVL.

In this sample, this clone turned up a few times. J is TRBJ2-1 and V is TRBV2; TRBD2 is a possible D gene (6 bases). Germline assignment: CDR1 SNHLY and CDR2 FYNNEI. CDR3 length: 13 amino acids. The germline V and J ends were trimmed by 7 bases and 8 bases, with 15 bases remaining between them. The CDR3 coding sequence is TGTGCCAGCACAGCGGGTCGGGGCGATGAGCAGTTCTTC. Translated, it gives CASTAGRGDEQFF.

The rearrangement links TRBV2 to TRBJ2-1, with 8 nucleotides matching TRBD2. V dropped 6 bases and J dropped 8; count of bases not matched to a gene: 6. The CDR3 is made up of 13 amino acids. Germline assignment: CDR1 SNHLY and CDR2 FYNNEI. The chain's CDR3 is CASSGGASDEQFF. CDR3 nucleotides: TGTGCCAGCAGCGGGGGGGCGAGCGATGAGCAGTTCTTC.

This clone is labeled medium-sized (0.01 to 0.1%). The rearrangement links TRBV4-2 to TRBJ1-2, with 7 bases aligning to TRBD1. The J segment lost 8 bases and the V segment lost 8 bases, leaving 8 bases of the junction unmatched. The germline CDR1 and CDR2 sequences are LGHNA and YNFKEQ. CDR3 length: 12 residues. As DNA, the CDR3 is TGTGCCAGCTCCCCCGACAGGGACGGCTACACCTTC. Amino acids: CASSPDRDGYTF.

The chain is built from TRBV4-1 and TRBJ1-1; D unresolved. Germline loops: CDR1 MGHRA, CDR2 YSYEKL. Trimming removed 0 bases from V and 1 base from J, with 6 bases in between. This CDR3 is 14 amino acids long. CDR3 in DNA: TGCGCCAGCAGCCAAGATCCTGGGAACACTGAAGCTTTCTTT. This gives the protein CASSQDPGNTEAFF.

The chain uses TRBV10-3 and TRBJ1-1; D call uncertain. Trimming stripped 3 bases from V and 0 bases from J, with 8 bases between. This CDR3 comprises 14 residues. Per germline, CDR1 ENHRY and CDR2 SYGVKD. In DNA form, the CDR3 reads TGTGCCATCAGTGACACGGCGCTGAACACTGAAGCTTTCTTT. This sequence encodes CAISDTALNTEAFF.

The chain combines TRBV2 with TRBJ2-7; tentative D call: TRBD1 (6 bases). The CDR3 totals 10 residues. Trimming removed 11 bases at V and 7 bases at J, with 12 bases between. Germline V gene lookup returns CDR1 SNHLY and CDR2 FYNNEI. The CDR3 DNA reads as TGTGCCTCTCATCAGGGGGAGCAGTACTTC. Its translation: CASHQGEQYF.

V and J are TRBV5-4 and TRBJ2-4; TRBD1 might be the D (5 bases). From germline, CDR1 is SGHNT and CDR2 YYREEE (reference sequence). V lost 2 bases and J lost 5, with 11 bases in between. This CDR3 region has 14 residues. CDR3: CASSFTGAQNIQYF. CDR3 nucleotide sequence: TGTGCCAGCAGCTTTACAGGTGCTCAAAACATTCAGTACTTC.

A word on this clone: A much bigger clone sits one base away, suggesting this may be a read error. CDR3 amino acids: CASSYGQGSYEQYF. The CDR3 nucleotides are TGTGCCAGCAGTTACGGACAGGGGTCCTACGAGCAGTACTTC. The chain recombines TRBV6-4 with TRBJ2-7; 9 bases are shared with TRBD1. Germline CDR1 MRHNA, CDR2 SNTAGT. CDR3 size: 14 residues. The J segment lost 1 base and the V segment lost 5 bases, leaving 3 bases of the junction unmatched.

Sample share makes this clone medium-sized. The CDR3 region is CASSRTDFEKLFF. The CDR3 coding sequence is TGTGCCAGTAGTCGGACAGACTTTGAAAAACTGTTTTTT. The gene calls are TRBV19 and TRBJ1-4; TRBD1 is a possible D gene (6 bases). Trimming stripped 5 bases from V and 7 bases from J, with 11 bases between. From germline, CDR1 is LNHDA and CDR2 SQIVND (reference sequence). The CDR3 sequence is 13 residues long. The whole variable domain, remainder taken from reference TRBV19 and TRBJ1-4, is DGGITQSPKYLFRKEGQNVTLSCEQNLNHDAMYWYRQDPGQGLRLIYYSQIVNDFQKGDIAEGYSVSREKKESFPLTVTSAQKNPTAFYLCASSRTDFEKLFFGSGTQLSVL.

V gene TRBV2 combines with J gene TRBJ2-7; 11 bases map to TRBD2. V dropped 6 bases and J dropped 7; count of bases not matched to a gene: 14. The CDR3 has 16 amino acids. From germline, CDR1 is SNHLY and CDR2 FYNNEI. The CDR3, as DNA: TGTGCCAGCAGGACGACTAGCGGGACCCTAAGGGAGGAGCAGTACTTC. Protein: CASRTTSGTLREEQYF.

The chain employs TRBV10-2 and TRBJ1-2; weak D call: TRBD1 (6 bases). The CDR3 length is 15 residues. CDR1 and CDR2 from the germline V gene are WSHSY and SAAADI. Deletions cut 3 bases from V and 0 bases from J, with 11 bases between. Here the CDR3 DNA reads TGCGCCAGCAGTGATTTGGACAGAGCTAACTATGGCTACACCTTC. It specifies CASSDLDRANYGYTF.

This clone rates as medium-sized. The V gene is TRBV11-2, the J gene TRBJ2-7; no clear D. The germline V gene has CDR1 SGHAT and CDR2 FQNNGV. V was pared by 2 bases and J by 7 bases, with 3 bases between. The CDR3 loop spans 10 amino acids. The CDR3 coding sequence is TGTGCCAGCAGCTTAAATGAGCAGTACTTC. Residues: CASSLNEQYF.

The V and J genes are TRBV6-6 and TRBJ2-5; the D gene is possibly TRBD2 (5 bases). Trimming pared 6 bases from V and 4 bases from J, leaving 9 bases between. The V gene's germline CDR1 is MNHNY and CDR2 SVGAGI (reference sequence). This CDR3 is built from 12 residues. CDR3 bases: TGTGCCAGCAGCAACGAGGGAGAGACCCAGTACTTC. It codes for CASSNEGETQYF.

The rearrangement joins TRBV2 to TRBJ2-5; TRBD1 might be the D (5 bases). Between the trimmed V and J ends, which lost 3 bases and 7 bases, there was a span of 12 bases. There are 13 residues in the CDR3. CDR1 and CDR2 (germline): SNHLY, FYNNEI. The CDR3 DNA follows: TGTGCCAGCAGTGAGAGCCCCCAGGGGACCCAGTACTTC. It translates to CASSESPQGTQYF. Using reference TRBV2 and TRBJ2-5 for the parts outside the CDR3, the full variable domain is EPEVTQTPSHQVTQMGQEVILRCVPISNHLYFYWYRQILGQKVEFLVSFYNNEISEKSEIFDDQFSVERPDGSNFTLKIRSTKLEDSAMYFCASSESPQGTQYFGPGTRLLVL.